This is a list of T cell receptor beta chains from one sample in a study of blood T cell repertoires in COVID-19. The method was immunoSEQ multiplex PCR; TCRdb's version includes in-frame clones alone and lacks a portion of them. The table has under 200,000 clones, 83% seen once. The sequenced material came from peripheral blood. These TCRs come from a human donor in a cohort sampled during active COVID-19. Both conserved end residues are part of each CDR3. Each record gives: V gene, D gene, clone size, J gene, CDR3 protein, CDR3 DNA. D genes are given only for firm matches. Clone size is not always given. Where it is, it says once, few, many or a class for expanded clones.

>TRBV7-2|TRBD2|.|TRBJ2-7
CASSSFLAGGNEQYF
TGTGCCAGCAGCTCGTTTCTAGCGGGAGGTAACGAGCAGTACTTC
>TRBV28|.|.|TRBJ2-4
CASSLRGRVTKNIQYF
TGTGCCAGCAGCTTAAGGGGCAGGGTAACCAAAAACATTCAGTACTTC
>TRBV5-6|.|.|TRBJ1-2
CASSLAGYYGYTF
TGTGCCAGCAGCTTAGCGGGGTACTATGGCTACACCTTC
>TRBV2|TRBD2|.|TRBJ2-1
CASSGDYLYNEQFF
TGTGCCAGCAGTGGGGACTATCTCTACAATGAGCAGTTCTTC
>TRBV11-2|.|.|TRBJ2-7
CASSSSLTLAGEQYF
TGTGCCAGCAGCTCTTCCTTGACTCTGGCGGGGGAGCAGTACTTC
>TRBV13|.|once|TRBJ1-4
CASSLKQGNEKLFF
TGTGCCAGCAGCTTAAAACAGGGTAATGAAAAACTGTTTTTT
>TRBV5-5|.|.|TRBJ2-3
CASSRRGPLGTDTQYF
TGTGCCAGCAGCAGGCGGGGGCCCCTAGGCACAGATACGCAGTATTTT
>TRBV19|.|.|TRBJ2-7
CASSIGADSYEQYF
TGTGCCAGTAGTATTGGGGCAGATTCCTACGAGCAGTACTTC
>TRBV27|.|.|TRBJ1-6
CASSPINSPLHF
TGTGCCAGCAGTCCCATTAATTCACCCCTCCACTTT
>TRBV5-1|TRBD2|few|TRBJ2-1
CASRPGTSSYNEQFF
TGCGCCAGCAGACCTGGGACTAGCTCCTACAATGAGCAGTTCTTC
>TRBV19|.|.|TRBJ2-7
CASSIGTGSSYEQYF
TGTGCCAGTAGTATAGGAACAGGTAGCTCCTACGAGCAGTACTTC
>TRBV19|.|.|TRBJ1-1
CASSTSGNTEAFF
TGTGCCAGTAGTACCTCGGGGAACACTGAAGCTTTCTTT
>TRBV7-2|.|.|TRBJ1-2
CASSLGVRPRGLLYGYTF
TGTGCCAGCAGCTTAGGGGTCAGGCCAAGGGGACTACTATATGGCTACACCTTC
>TRBV7-6|TRBD1|.|TRBJ1-2
CASSSTGTGFNGYTF
TGTGCCAGCAGCTCCACCGGGACAGGGTTTAATGGCTACACCTTC
>TRBV7-9|TRBD1|few|TRBJ1-6
CASSRDRDSPLHF
TGTGCCAGCAGCCGGGACAGGGATTCACCCCTCCACTTT
>TRBV13|TRBD1|.|TRBJ1-2
CASSTPGQGIDYGYTF
TGTGCCAGCAGCACTCCGGGACAGGGGATCGACTATGGCTACACCTTC
>TRBV5-1|.|.|TRBJ2-7
CASSFISEGYEQYF
TGCGCCAGCAGCTTCATTAGCGAAGGCTACGAGCAGTACTTC